The rows below give T cell receptor beta chains drawn from one sample of a study of T cell changes during pregnancy in multiple sclerosis. Profiling relied on immunoSEQ multiplex PCR, and the TCRdb table lists in-frame clones only, not all of them. The sample consists of tens of thousands of clones, approximately 91% of them appearing once. Sequenced here: CD4+ T cells from peripheral blood mononuclear cells, sampled in the second trimester of pregnancy. The receptors here all came from a female donor with multiple sclerosis, enrolled in a pregnancy study. CDR3s include the opening cysteine and the closing phenylalanine or tryptophan. D genes are given only for firm matches. Only some rows state a clone size, as once, few, many or a class for expanded clones.

V,length,D,size,J,DNA,CDR3
TRBV4-2,16,NA,NA,TRBJ2-6,TGTGCCAGCAGCCAAGAATACCTATCTGGGGCCAACGTCCTGACTTTC,CASSQEYLSGANVLTF
TRBV29-1,12,NA,once,TRBJ2-5,TGCAGCGTTGAATTAGGGGAAGAGACCCAGTACTTC,CSVELGEETQYF
TRBV2,16,TRBD1,few,TRBJ2-7,TGTGCCAGCAGTGAAATCGGGACAGGATCGGACTACGAGCAGTACTTC,CASSEIGTGSDYEQYF
TRBV30,16,NA,NA,TRBJ2-3,TGTGCCTGGAGTGTAAGTGGGGCAGGGGCCGCAGATACGCAGTATTTT,CAWSVSGAGAADTQYF
TRBV18,15,NA,NA,TRBJ2-7,TGTGCCAGCTCACCGGACGCGGGTTCCGGCTACGAGCAGTACTTC,CASSPDAGSGYEQYF
TRBV11-2,15,TRBD2,NA,TRBJ2-5,TGTGCCAGCAGACTGGGGGTAGCGGGAGTAGAGACCCAGTACTTC,CASRLGVAGVETQYF
TRBV21-1,18,NA,NA,TRBJ1-1,TGTGCCAGCAGCAAAGAGGCTGAGGGGGGGGCACAGGACACTGAAGCTTTCTTT,CASSKEAEGGAQDTEAFF
TRBV6-6,13,NA,NA,TRBJ1-1,TGTGCCAGCTGGAGGGCGATGGAGGCTGAAGCTTTCTTT,CASWRAMEAEAFF
TRBV11-3,18,NA,few,TRBJ2-1,TGTGCCAGCAGCTTAGATCAAGGCGGGTCTGCTTCCTACAATGAGCAGTTCTTC,CASSLDQGGSASYNEQFF
TRBV5-1,15,TRBD2,NA,TRBJ2-2,TGCGCCAGCAGCCCTCTAGCGGGAGGGCCCGGGGAGCTGTTTTTT,CASSPLAGGPGELFF
TRBV11-2,14,TRBD2,NA,TRBJ2-5,TGTGCCAGCACTCTTCTAGCGGGGGAAGGGACCCAGTACTTC,CASTLLAGEGTQYF
TRBV28,17,NA,NA,TRBJ2-7,TGTGCCAGCAGTTTATTTTTACAGGGGGGGCTTTCCTACGAGCAGTACTTC,CASSLFLQGGLSYEQYF
TRBV7-9,14,TRBD1,NA,TRBJ2-2,TGTGCCAGCAGCTCGATCAGGGGGCAGGGGGAGCTGTTTTTT,CASSSIRGQGELFF
TRBV18,13,NA,NA,TRBJ2-7,TGTGCCAGCTCACCACAGGGGGCCTACGAGCAGTACTTC,CASSPQGAYEQYF
TRBV18,14,TRBD1,NA,TRBJ1-2,TGTGCCAGCTCACCAGACAGGGATAACTATGGCTACACCTTC,CASSPDRDNYGYTF
TRBV5-1,15,TRBD2,NA,TRBJ2-1,TGCGCCAGCAGCCTCGGAGCTAGCGGGAGTAATGAGCAGTTCTTC,CASSLGASGSNEQFF
TRBV9,15,TRBD1,NA,TRBJ1-2,TGTGCCAGCAATGGGGGGACAGCAGCTAACTATGGCTACACCTTC,CASNGGTAANYGYTF
TRBV2,15,NA,NA,TRBJ1-2,TGTGCCAGCAGTGAAATGTCAGGGAGGGAGGGTGGCTACACCTTC,CASSEMSGREGGYTF
TRBV7-2,14,TRBD1,NA,TRBJ1-2,TGTGCCAGCAGCTCCGCATCAGGGGGACATGGCTACACCTTC,CASSSASGGHGYTF
TRBV30,15,TRBD1,NA,TRBJ1-3,TGTGCCTGGGACACCGGGACAGGCTCTGGAAACACCATATATTTT,CAWDTGTGSGNTIYF
TRBV6-5,14,TRBD1,NA,TRBJ1-2,TGTGCCAGCAGCTCCCCAGGGGGGATACATGGCTACACCTTC,CASSSPGGIHGYTF
TRBV5-1,15,TRBD1,NA,TRBJ1-5,TGCGCCAGCAGCGAAGGGACAGGGTTTGTACAGCCCCAGCATTTT,CASSEGTGFVQPQHF
TRBV7-2,15,TRBD1,NA,TRBJ1-2,TGTGCCAGCAGCTTAAGCTTTGGACAGGGGGAAGAAGGCAGCTTC,CASSLSFGQGEEGSF
TRBV7-2,16,TRBD2,NA,TRBJ2-3,TGTGCCAGCAGCCGGACTAGCGCGTATAGCACAGATACGCAGTATTTT,CASSRTSAYSTDTQYF
TRBV30,13,TRBD1,NA,TRBJ2-3,TGTTCGTGGGGGACAGGGGGCGCAGATACGCAGTATTTT,CSWGTGGADTQYF
TRBV5-1,13,NA,NA,TRBJ2-1,TGCGCCAGCAGCGCGGACTCCGGGCGCAAGCAGTTCTTC,CASSADSGRKQFF
TRBV9,15,NA,NA,TRBJ2-4,TGTGCCAGCAGCGTAGATGCATCTACCAAAAACATTCAGTACTTC,CASSVDASTKNIQYF
TRBV2,14,NA,NA,TRBJ2-3,TGTGCCAGCAGTGAGCAGGGGCTCACAGATACGCAGTATTTT,CASSEQGLTDTQYF